The next 24 T cell receptor beta chains were all read from a single sample in a study of blood T cells in healthy people across ages (dated by TCRdb to between 2014 and 2016). The library relied on 5' RACE. The sequencer listed for this sample is Illumina HiSeq 2500. The second PCR ran for about 7 to 11 cycles and used a J-beta primer mix along with a sample-barcoded 5' primer. In-frame beta chains were kept once TCRdb had trimmed the public reads at Q25 with fastp and called clones with MiXCR. Rows merge per CDR3 protein into single entries with the most common DNA and genes. The sample profile shows about 830,000 distinct CDR3 sequences; under 80% of them were found once. The biggest ten clones account for 25% to 30% of the sample. Sequencing input: blood. The receptors stem from a man aged 30-40 years in good health.

The genes are TRBV20-1 and TRBJ2-1; 9 bases fit TRBD2. Germline CDR1 and CDR2: DFQATT and SNEGSKA (reference sequence). V shed 5 bases, J shed 8 bases, and the junction held 13 bases outside the gene matches. The CDR3 loop spans 15 amino acids. The CDR3 loop reads CSASSEGTSFDEQFF. The CDR3 DNA sequence: TGCAGTGCTTCAAGTGAGGGGACTAGCTTCGATGAGCAGTTCTTC.

The chain is built from TRBV12-3 or TRBV12-4 and TRBJ2-1; D tentatively reads TRBD1 or TRBD2 (5 bases each). V was cut by 0 bases and J by 5 bases, with 11 bases left in between. CDR3 length: 15 amino acids. The CDR3 loop reads CASSLARVGDNEQFF. CDR3 coding DNA: TGTGCCAGCAGTTTAGCGCGGGTAGGGGACAATGAGCAGTTCTTC.

The CDR3 DNA is TGCAGCGTTGAAGGGACTAGCGGGGAGACCCAGTACTTC. This translates into CSVEGTSGETQYF. The chain couples TRBV29-1 to TRBJ2-5, with 11 bases fitting TRBD2. In germline, CDR1 is SQVTM, CDR2 ANQGSEA. V lost 1 base and J lost 5; bases outside the gene matches: 0. This CDR3 is built from 13 residues.

The chain links TRBV3-1 to TRBJ2-7; the D gene is possibly TRBD1 (5 bases). Trimming took 0 bases from V and 2 from J, leaving 11 bases between them. Germline V gene lookup returns CDR1 LGHDT and CDR2 YNNKEL (reference sequence). The CDR3 is made up of 15 amino acids. In nucleotides, the CDR3 is TGTGCCAGCAGCCAAGAATCGGAGACAGCCTACGAGCAGTACTTC. This gives the protein CASSQESETAYEQYF.

The chain recombines TRBV4-1 with TRBJ2-7, with D perhaps matching TRBD1 or TRBD2 (5 bases each). CDR1 and CDR2 (germline): MGHRA, YSYEKL. CDR3 length: 15 amino acids. V was shortened by 2 bases and J by 0 bases, with 11 bases between the two germline ends. CDR3 residues: CASSQQTGTSYEQYF. DNA of the CDR3: TGCGCCAGCAGCCAACAGACCGGGACCTCCTACGAGCAGTACTTC.

V and J are TRBV9 and TRBJ2-5, with 9 bases identical to TRBD2. This CDR3 comprises 18 residues. J gave up 0 bases and V 0 bases, and 9 bases lay outside the gene matches. Germline loops: CDR1 SGDLS, CDR2 YYNGEE. The CDR3 loop is CASSVAGSGGPYQETQYF. CDR3 sequence (DNA): TGTGCCAGCAGCGTAGCCGGTAGCGGGGGACCGTACCAAGAGACCCAGTACTTC. Full variable domain (remainder filled in from reference TRBV9 and TRBJ2-5): DSGVTQTPKHLITATGQRVTLRCSPRSGDLSVYWYQQSLDQGLQFLIQYYNGEERAKGNILERFSAQQFPDLHSELNLSSLELGDSALYFCASSVAGSGGPYQETQYFGPGTRLLVL.

The J gene is TRBJ2-1, the V gene TRBV28; D is possibly TRBD1 (6 bases). CDR1 is MDHEN, CDR2 SYDVKM, per germline. Trimming took off 6 bases at V and 3 bases at J, with 15 bases between the two ends. The CDR3 runs 15 residues. The chain's CDR3 is CASSLPGQSYNEQFF. The CDR3 bases are TGTGCCAGCAGCTTACCGGGACAAAGCTACAATGAGCAGTTCTTC.

J is TRBJ2-7 and V is TRBV7-9, with a weak D call TRBD2 (5 bases). V shed 7 bases and J shed 2 bases, with 18 bases lying between them. The CDR3 is 15 residues long. Germline assignment: CDR1 SEHNR and CDR2 FQNEAQ (reference sequence). The DNA for the CDR3 is TGTGCCAGCACCTCAACCGTCATCGGGACCTACGAGCAGTACTTC. Protein product: CASTSTVIGTYEQYF.

The gene calls are TRBV5-5 and TRBJ2-1; TRBD2 aligns across 7 bases. Per germline, CDR1 SGHKS and CDR2 YYEKEE (reference sequence). V trimming: 0 bases; J trimming: 3 bases; junction bases outside the gene matches: 9. This CDR3 contains 17 residues. CDR3: CASSLAVKGGSYNEQFF. The CDR3 nucleotides read TGTGCCAGCAGCTTGGCCGTGAAGGGAGGGAGCTACAATGAGCAGTTCTTC. Drawing the rest from reference TRBV5-5 and TRBJ2-1, the complete variable domain is DAGVTQSPTHLIKTRGQQVTLRCSPISGHKSVSWYQQVLGQGPQFIFQYYEKEERGRGNFPDRFSARQFPNYSSELNVNALLLGDSALYLCASSLAVKGGSYNEQFFGPGTRLTVL.

The table lists this clonotype with a few counts. The chain employs TRBV27 and TRBJ2-6; the match to TRBD1 covers 11 bases. The germline V gene encodes CDR1 MNHEY and CDR2 SMNVEV (reference sequence). The J segment lost 2 bases and the V segment lost 5 bases, leaving 8 bases of the junction unmatched. This CDR3 is 18 amino acids long. Written as DNA, the CDR3 is TGTGCCAGCAGTCCAGGACAGGGGGCGTTTACTGGGGCCAACGTCCTGACTTTC. Translating it yields CASSPGQGAFTGANVLTF. Complete variable domain (other parts from reference TRBV27 and TRBJ2-6): EAQVTQNPRYLITVTGKKLTVTCSQNMNHEYMSWYRQDPGLGLRQIYYSMNVEVTDKGDVPEGYKVSRKEKRNFPLILESPSPNQTSLYFCASSPGQGAFTGANVLTFGAGSRLTVL.

The genes are TRBV6-1 and TRBJ2-7, with 7 positions matching TRBD1. Germline values: CDR1 MNHNS, CDR2 SASEGT. V gave up 8 bases and J gave up 4 bases; unmatched junction bases: 14. CDR3 length equals 15 residues. CDR3 residues: CASGIEGGALYEQYF. For the CDR3, the DNA is TGTGCCAGCGGGATAGAAGGGGGCGCGTTGTACGAGCAGTACTTC.

This clonotype was seen a single time. The V call is TRBV6-1, the J call TRBJ2-5; D ambiguous. This CDR3 has 15 residues. V was clipped by 0 bases and J by 3 bases, with 11 bases between them. Germline V gives CDR1 MNHNS, CDR2 SASEGT. CDR3 in amino acids: CASSEAVGLEETQYF. CDR3 bases: TGTGCCAGCAGTGAAGCTGTAGGGTTAGAAGAGACCCAGTACTTC.

The V call is TRBV20-1, the J call TRBJ2-5; D may be TRBD2 (6 bases). CDR1 and CDR2 (germline): DFQATT, SNEGSKA (reference sequence). The CDR3 spans 13 residues. V was trimmed by 0 bases and J by 4 bases, leaving 9 bases between them. CDR3 in DNA: TGCAGTGCTAGAGAGGGGGGAATAGAGACCCAGTACTTC. Translation gives CSAREGGIETQYF.

The CDR3 coding sequence is TGTGCCAGCAGTTTAGGAGAGATCTATGGCTACACCTTC. Translating it yields CASSLGEIYGYTF. The chain is built from TRBV12-3 or TRBV12-4 and TRBJ1-2; D unclear. V was cut by 1 base and J by 4 bases, with 7 bases left in between. The CDR3 runs to 13 residues.

In this sample, this clonotype turned up a few times. The chain carries TRBV20-1 and TRBJ1-1; D might be TRBD1 (6 bases). The CDR3 covers 14 residues. Germline V gene data show CDR1 as DFQATT and CDR2 as SNEGSKA (reference sequence). Trimming pared 0 bases from V and 5 bases from J, leaving 13 bases between. The CDR3 DNA follows: TGCAGTGCTAGAGATTCGGGGGCGCGGACTGAAGCTTTCTTT. It is translated as CSARDSGARTEAFF.

The chain couples TRBV4-3 to TRBJ1-5; D gene uncertain. The CDR3 is made up of 15 amino acids. CDR1 and CDR2 (germline): LGHNA, YSLEER. V was pared by 1 base and J by 5 bases, with 12 bases between. The CDR3 region is CASSQGLRRDQPQHF. CDR3 nucleotide sequence: TGCGCCAGCAGCCAAGGCCTTAGACGGGATCAGCCCCAGCATTTT.

The rearrangement joins TRBV29-1 to TRBJ2-3, with TRBD2 matching 7 bases. Looked up from germline, CDR1 is SQVTM and CDR2 is ANQGSEA. There are 12 residues in the CDR3. The V and J ends lost 8 bases and 6 bases, in that order; junction bases with no gene match: 8. The CDR3 loop reads CSWCGGGDTQYF. CDR3 DNA: TGCAGCTGGTGTGGGGGAGGGGATACGCAGTATTTT.

The V and J genes are TRBV4-1 and TRBJ1-2; D remains unclear. Germline V gene sequence: CDR1 MGHRA, CDR2 YSYEKL. Trimming removed 2 bases at V and 4 bases at J, with 17 bases between. The CDR3 extends over 16 amino acids. CDR3 DNA: TGCGCCAGCAGCCAACTAAGCCAGGACGGGCGCTATGGCTACACCTTC. This sequence encodes CASSQLSQDGRYGYTF.

This clonotype occurred a few times. The chain carries TRBV20-1 and TRBJ2-7; no clear D. The CDR3 has 11 residues. Germline CDR1 reads DFQATT; CDR2 reads SNEGSKA (reference sequence). Between the trimmed V and J ends, which lost 4 bases and 3 bases, there was a span of 7 bases. CDR3 sequence: CSATENYEQYF. The CDR3 coding sequence is TGCAGTGCTACCGAAAACTACGAGCAGTACTTC.

The chain is built from TRBV7-6 and TRBJ2-4; 10 nucleotides align to TRBD1. The DNA end is a closer match to TRBJ2-7, so the J assignment may be wrong. The length of the CDR3 is 12 residues. Germline lookup yields CDR1 SGHVS and CDR2 FNYEAQ. As DNA, the CDR3 is TGTGCCAGCAGTGACAGGGGGCACGAGCAGTACTTC. Its translation is CASSDRGHEQYF.

This clonotype was recorded once. The chain has TRBV6-5 and TRBJ1-1, with 8 nucleotides matching TRBD1. The CDR3 contains 14 residues. Unmatched junction bases numbered 6, after V lost 2 bases and J lost 7 bases. CDR1 and CDR2 from the germline V gene are MNHEY and SVGAGI. CDR3 in amino acids: CASSYAQGASEAFF. The CDR3 nucleotides read TGTGCCAGCAGTTACGCGCAGGGGGCTAGTGAAGCTTTCTTT.

This clonotype was found a few times. The rearrangement uses TRBV20-1 and TRBJ2-6; D might be TRBD2 (5 bases). The V end lost 0 bases, the J end lost 1 base, and 13 bases lay between the germline ends. Per germline, CDR1 DFQATT and CDR2 SNEGSKA (reference sequence). The CDR3 contains 17 residues. The CDR3 DNA is TGCAGTGCTAGAGATCCTCAAGGAGGTTCTGGGGCCAACGTCCTGACTTTC. This codes for CSARDPQGGSGANVLTF.

CDR3 bases: TGTGCCAGCAGCTTAGTTCAGGGAAATAATTCACCCCTCCACTTT. Its translation: CASSLVQGNNSPLHF. This chain joins TRBV7-2 and TRBJ1-6, with D possibly being TRBD1 (5 bases). Germline values: CDR1 SGHTA, CDR2 FQGNSA. This CDR3 spans 15 amino acids. V lost 1 base and J lost 5, with 9 bases in between. The whole variable domain, filled in from reference TRBV7-2 and TRBJ1-6, reads GAGVSQSPSNKVTEKGKDVELRCDPISGHTALYWYRQSLGQGLEFLIYFQGNSAPDKSGLPSDRFSAERTGGSVSTLTIQRTQQEDSAVYLCASSLVQGNNSPLHFGNGTRLTVT.

This clonotype has a single count. V gene TRBV20-1 combines with J gene TRBJ2-7, with D unclear. The J call may be faulty, since TRBJ2-5 better matches the DNA end. The CDR3 runs 16 residues. CDR1 and CDR2 (germline): DFQATT, SNEGSKA (reference sequence). The CDR3 here is CSARDLERVNVETQYF. The CDR3 DNA sequence: TGCAGTGCTAGAGATCTGGAGCGCGTAAATGTCGAGACCCAGTACTTC.